This T cell receptor (beta chain) is drawn from a study of circulating and synovial CD4+ cells in juvenile arthritis. Study-wide results and caveats: Compared with bulk blood, circulating pathogenic-like lymphocytes shared substantially more CDR3 sequences with synovial T cells. The pathogenic-like versus bulk T cell difference escaped Vbeta family analysis. Shared-clonotype fractions with synovium likely underestimate full repertoire overlap. CPL versus bulk CD4 samples: T cell genome counts differed by at least an order of magnitude.

Regarding this clone: Its cognate antigen is unknown.

CDR1 is MDHEN, CDR2 SYDVKM, per germline. V lost 1 base, J lost 8 bases, and 9 bases stayed unmatched. The CDR3 sequence is 15 residues long. Generated by immunoSEQ multiplex PCR, the TCRdb table keeps only in-frame clones and is missing some. This table holds fewer than 35,000 clones, 93% found once. The rearrangement links TRBV28 to TRBJ2-7; 9 nucleotides align to TRBD1. This receptor was taken from a human donor with juvenile idiopathic arthritis. Sequenced: CD4+ T cells from blood. The CDR3 reads CASSLSLTGGTKQYF. The CDR3 bases are TGTGCCAGCAGTTTATCACTGACAGGGGGTACGAAGCAGTACTTC.